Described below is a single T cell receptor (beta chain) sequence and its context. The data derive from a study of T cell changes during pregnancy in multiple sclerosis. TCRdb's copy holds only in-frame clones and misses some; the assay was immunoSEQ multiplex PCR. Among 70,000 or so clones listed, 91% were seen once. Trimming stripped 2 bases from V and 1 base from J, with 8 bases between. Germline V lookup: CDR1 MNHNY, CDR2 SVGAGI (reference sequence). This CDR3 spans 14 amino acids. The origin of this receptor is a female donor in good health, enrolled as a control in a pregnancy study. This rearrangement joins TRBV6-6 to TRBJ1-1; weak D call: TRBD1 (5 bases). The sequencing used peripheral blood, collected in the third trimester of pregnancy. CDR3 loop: CASSYVRENTEAFF. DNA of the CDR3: TGTGCCAGCAGTTACGTCAGGGAGAACACTGAAGCTTTCTTT.